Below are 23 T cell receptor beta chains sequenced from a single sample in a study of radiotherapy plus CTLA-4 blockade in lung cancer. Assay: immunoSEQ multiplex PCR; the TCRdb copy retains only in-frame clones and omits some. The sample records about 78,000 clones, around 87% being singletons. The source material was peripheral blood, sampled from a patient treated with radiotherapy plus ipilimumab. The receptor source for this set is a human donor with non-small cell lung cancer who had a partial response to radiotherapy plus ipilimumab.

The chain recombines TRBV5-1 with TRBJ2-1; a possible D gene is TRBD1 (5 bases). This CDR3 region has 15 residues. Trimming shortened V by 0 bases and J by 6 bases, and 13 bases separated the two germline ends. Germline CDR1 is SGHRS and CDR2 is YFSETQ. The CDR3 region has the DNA TGCGCCAGCAGCTTGGGACAGAGCCCCCTCAATGAGCAGTTCTTC. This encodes CASSLGQSPLNEQFF.

The CDR3 sequence: CASTGLAGTGETQYF. CDR3 sequence (DNA): TGTGCCAGTACCGGACTAGCGGGAACTGGGGAGACCCAGTACTTC. This sequence joins TRBV19 and TRBJ2-5; TRBD2 matches at 12 bases. J was trimmed by 5 bases and V by 7 bases; bases with no gene match: 8. Germline-derived CDR1 and CDR2 are LNHDA and SQIVND (reference sequence). The CDR3 extends over 15 amino acids.

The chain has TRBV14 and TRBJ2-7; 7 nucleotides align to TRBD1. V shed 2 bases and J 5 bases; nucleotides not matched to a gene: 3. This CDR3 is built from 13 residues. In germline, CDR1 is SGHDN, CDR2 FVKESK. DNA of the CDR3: TGTGCCAGCAGCCAAAACAGGGGCCACGAGCAGTACTTC. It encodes CASSQNRGHEQYF.

The chain's CDR3 is CASGGEGVTGELFF. The CDR3 DNA sequence: TGTGCTAGTGGAGGGGAGGGTGTAACCGGGGAGCTGTTTTTT. This chain joins TRBV12-5 and TRBJ2-2; 7 nucleotides agree with TRBD2. CDR1 LGHNT and CDR2 FRNRAP come from the germline V gene. With V trimmed by 6 bases and J by 5 bases, 6 bases remained unmatched. The CDR3 has 14 amino acids.

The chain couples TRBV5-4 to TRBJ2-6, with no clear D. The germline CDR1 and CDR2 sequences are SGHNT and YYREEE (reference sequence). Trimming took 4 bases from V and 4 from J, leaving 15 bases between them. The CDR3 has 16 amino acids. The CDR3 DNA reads TGTGCCAGCAGCCCTCTTCAGGTGTCAGGGGCCAACGTCCTGACTTTC. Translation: CASSPLQVSGANVLTF.

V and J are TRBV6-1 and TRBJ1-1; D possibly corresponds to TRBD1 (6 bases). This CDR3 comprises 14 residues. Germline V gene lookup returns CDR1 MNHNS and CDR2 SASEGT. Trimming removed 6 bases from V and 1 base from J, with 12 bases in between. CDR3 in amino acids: CASRRGGSNTEAFF. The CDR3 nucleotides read TGTGCCAGCAGGAGGGGGGGGTCGAACACTGAAGCTTTCTTT.

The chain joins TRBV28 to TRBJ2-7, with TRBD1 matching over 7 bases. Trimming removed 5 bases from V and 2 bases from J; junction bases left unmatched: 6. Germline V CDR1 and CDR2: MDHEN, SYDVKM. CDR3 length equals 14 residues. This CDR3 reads CASSQTGAPYEQYV. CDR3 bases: TGTGCCAGCAGTCAAACAGGGGCCCCCTACGAGCAGTACGTC.

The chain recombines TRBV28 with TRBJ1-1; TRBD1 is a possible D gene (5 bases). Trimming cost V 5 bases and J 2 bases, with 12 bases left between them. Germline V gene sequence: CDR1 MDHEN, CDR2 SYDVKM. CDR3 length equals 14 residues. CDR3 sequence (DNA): TGTGCCAGCAGTAATCGACAGCTCAACACTGAAGCTTTCTTT. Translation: CASSNRQLNTEAFF.

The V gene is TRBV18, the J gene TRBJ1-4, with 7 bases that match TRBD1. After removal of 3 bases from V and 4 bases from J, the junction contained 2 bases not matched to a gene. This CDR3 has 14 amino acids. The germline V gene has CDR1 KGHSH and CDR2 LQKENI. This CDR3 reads CASSPTGFNEKLFF. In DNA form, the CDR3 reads TGTGCCAGCTCACCGACAGGGTTTAATGAAAAACTGTTTTTT.

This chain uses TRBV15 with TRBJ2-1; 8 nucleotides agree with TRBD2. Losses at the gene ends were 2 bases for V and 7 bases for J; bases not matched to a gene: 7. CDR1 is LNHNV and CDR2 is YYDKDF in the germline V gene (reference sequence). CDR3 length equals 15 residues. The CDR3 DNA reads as TGTGCCACCAGCAGAAAGCGGGAGCTCGGGAATGAGCAGTTCTTC. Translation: CATSRKRELGNEQFF.

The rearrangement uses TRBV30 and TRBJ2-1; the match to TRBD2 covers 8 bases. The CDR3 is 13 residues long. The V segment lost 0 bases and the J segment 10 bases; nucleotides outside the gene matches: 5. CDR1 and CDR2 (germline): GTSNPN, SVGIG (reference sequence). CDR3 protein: CAWSVSRLAEQFF. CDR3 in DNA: TGTGCCTGGAGTGTAAGTCGACTAGCGGAGCAGTTCTTC.

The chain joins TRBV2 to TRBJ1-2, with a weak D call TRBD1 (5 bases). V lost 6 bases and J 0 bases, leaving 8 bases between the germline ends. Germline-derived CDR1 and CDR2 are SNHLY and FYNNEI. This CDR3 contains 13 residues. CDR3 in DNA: TGTGCCAGCAGATCAGGGCCTAACTATGGCTACACCTTC. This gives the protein CASRSGPNYGYTF.

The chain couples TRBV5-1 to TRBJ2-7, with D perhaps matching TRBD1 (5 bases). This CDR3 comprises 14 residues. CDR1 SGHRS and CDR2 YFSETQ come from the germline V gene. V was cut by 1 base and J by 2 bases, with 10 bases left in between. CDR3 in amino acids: CASSLPDTPYEQYF. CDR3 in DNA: TGCGCCAGCAGCTTGCCGGACACCCCCTACGAGCAGTACTTC.

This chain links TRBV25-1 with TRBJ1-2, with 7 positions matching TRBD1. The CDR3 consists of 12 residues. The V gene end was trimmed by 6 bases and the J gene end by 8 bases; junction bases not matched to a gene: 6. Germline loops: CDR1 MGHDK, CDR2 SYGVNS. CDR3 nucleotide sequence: TGTGCCAGCAGGACAGGGTCTAGGGGCTACACCTTC. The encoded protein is CASRTGSRGYTF.

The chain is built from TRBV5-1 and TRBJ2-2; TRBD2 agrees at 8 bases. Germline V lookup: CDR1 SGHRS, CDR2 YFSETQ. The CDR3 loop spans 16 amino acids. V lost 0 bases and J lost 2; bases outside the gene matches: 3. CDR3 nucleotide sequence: TGCGCCAGCAGCTTGGGTACTAGCGGAAACACCGGGGAGCTGTTTTTT. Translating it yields CASSLGTSGNTGELFF.

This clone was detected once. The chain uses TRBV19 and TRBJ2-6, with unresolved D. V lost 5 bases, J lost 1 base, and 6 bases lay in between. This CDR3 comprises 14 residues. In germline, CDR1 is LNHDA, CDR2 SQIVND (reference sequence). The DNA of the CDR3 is TGTGCCAGTAGTTCTCGGTCTGGGGCCAACGTCCTGACTTTC. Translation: CASSSRSGANVLTF.

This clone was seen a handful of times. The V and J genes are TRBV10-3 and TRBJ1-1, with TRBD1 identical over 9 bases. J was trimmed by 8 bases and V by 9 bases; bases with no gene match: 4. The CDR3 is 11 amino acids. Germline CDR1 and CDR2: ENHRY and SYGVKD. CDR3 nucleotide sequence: TGTGCCATTGCCGGGACAGGGGAAGCTTTCTTT. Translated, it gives CAIAGTGEAFF.

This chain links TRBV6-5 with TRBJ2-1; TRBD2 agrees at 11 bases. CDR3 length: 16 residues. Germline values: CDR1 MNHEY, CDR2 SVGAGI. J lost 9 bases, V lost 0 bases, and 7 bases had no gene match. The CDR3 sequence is CASSYSSTSGSVEQFF. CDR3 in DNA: TGTGCCAGCAGTTACTCTAGTACTAGCGGGAGTGTTGAGCAGTTCTTC.

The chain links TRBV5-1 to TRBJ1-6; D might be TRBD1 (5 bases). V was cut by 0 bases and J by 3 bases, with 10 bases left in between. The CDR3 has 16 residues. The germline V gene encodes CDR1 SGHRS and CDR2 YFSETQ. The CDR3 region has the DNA TGCGCCAGCAGCTTGGCTACAGGACGCTATAATTCACCCCTCCACTTT. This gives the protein CASSLATGRYNSPLHF.

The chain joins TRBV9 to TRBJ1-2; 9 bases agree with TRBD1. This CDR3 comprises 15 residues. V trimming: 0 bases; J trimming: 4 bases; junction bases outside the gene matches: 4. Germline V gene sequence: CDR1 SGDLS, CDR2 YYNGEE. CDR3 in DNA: TGTGCCAGCAGCGTAGACGGGACAGGGCCCTATGGCTACACCTTC. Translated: CASSVDGTGPYGYTF. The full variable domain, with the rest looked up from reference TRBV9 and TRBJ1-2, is DSGVTQTPKHLITATGQRVTLRCSPRSGDLSVYWYQQSLDQGLQFLIQYYNGEERAKGNILERFSAQQFPDLHSELNLSSLELGDSALYFCASSVDGTGPYGYTFGSGTRLTVV.

CDR3: CASSEGQTNTGELFF. The CDR3 nucleotides read TGTGCCAGCAGTGAGGGACAGACGAACACCGGGGAGCTGTTTTTT. The chain combines TRBV2 with TRBJ2-2; 7 bases align to TRBD1. This CDR3 has 15 residues. Per the germline V gene, CDR1 is SNHLY and CDR2 is FYNNEI. Germline trimming cut 3 bases from V and 0 bases from J; bases unmatched to any gene: 1.

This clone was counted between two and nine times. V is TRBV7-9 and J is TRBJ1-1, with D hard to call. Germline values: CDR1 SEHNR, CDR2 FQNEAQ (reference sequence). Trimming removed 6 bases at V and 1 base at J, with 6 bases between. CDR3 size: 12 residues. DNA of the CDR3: TGTGCCAGCAGACTAAAGAACACTGAAGCTTTCTTT. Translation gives CASRLKNTEAFF.

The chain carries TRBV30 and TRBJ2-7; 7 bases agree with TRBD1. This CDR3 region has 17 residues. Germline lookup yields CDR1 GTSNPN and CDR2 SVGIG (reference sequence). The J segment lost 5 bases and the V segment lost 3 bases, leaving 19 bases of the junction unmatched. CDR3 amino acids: CAWRPRETGKGVHEQYF. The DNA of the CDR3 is TGTGCCTGGAGGCCCCGTGAGACAGGGAAAGGTGTTCACGAGCAGTACTTC.